This T cell receptor beta chain was documented in a study of cytomegalovirus exposure and HLA in healthy donors. Losses at the gene ends were 5 bases for V and 2 bases for J; bases not matched to a gene: 3. Germline values: CDR1 SGHTA, CDR2 FQGNSA. The CDR3 sequence is 13 residues long. Of note for this clone: Its antigen is not known.

In the PCR, 60 Vbeta and 13 Jbeta primers were used. Profiled with immunoSEQ multiplex PCR; TCRdb holds only in-frame clones, not every one. The top ten clones hold 2.7% of a sample with 200,000 to 250,000 clones, roughly four fifths of them seen once. The study, taken as a whole, reports: An apparent linkage of common viral pathogens to several of the most significant clusters emerged in a later analysis. A later analysis reportedly found fewer N-insertions in an Asian-associated ancestry cluster than the approximately 700-donor mean.

The V and J genes are TRBV7-2 and TRBJ2-7; 7 bases are shared with TRBD1. The TCR comes from a woman aged 40-49 years in good health and CMV-seronegative. Sequencing input: PBMCs. CDR3 in amino acids: CASSLGTAYEQYF. CDR3 bases: TGTGCCAGCAGCCTGGGGACAGCCTACGAGCAGTACTTC.